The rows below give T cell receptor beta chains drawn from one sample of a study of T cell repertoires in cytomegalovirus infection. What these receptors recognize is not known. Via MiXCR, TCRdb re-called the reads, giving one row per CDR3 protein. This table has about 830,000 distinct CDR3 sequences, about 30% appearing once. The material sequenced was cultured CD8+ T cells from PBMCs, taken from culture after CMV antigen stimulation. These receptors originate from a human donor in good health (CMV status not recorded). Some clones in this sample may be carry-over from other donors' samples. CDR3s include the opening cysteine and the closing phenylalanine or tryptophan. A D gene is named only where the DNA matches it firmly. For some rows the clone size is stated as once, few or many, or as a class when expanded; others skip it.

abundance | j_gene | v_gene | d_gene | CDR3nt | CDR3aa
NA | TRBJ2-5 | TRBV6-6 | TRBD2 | TGTGCCAGCAGTTACCTAGCGGGGGGAGAAGAGACCCAGTACTTC | CASSYLAGGEETQYF
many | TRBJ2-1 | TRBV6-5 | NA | TGTGCCAGCAGTTACTCCTCCGTCAAATATGAGCAGTTCTTC | CASSYSSVKYEQFF
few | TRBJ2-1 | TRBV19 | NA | TGTGCCAGTAGTACGCCCAAGGGATTAACCTACAATGAGCAGTTCTTC | CASSTPKGLTYNEQFF
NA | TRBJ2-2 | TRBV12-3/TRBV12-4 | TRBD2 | TGTGCCAGCAGTCCTAGCGGGGGGCCTTCCGGGGAGCTGTTTTTT | CASSPSGGPSGELFF
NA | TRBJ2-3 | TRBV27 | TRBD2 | TGTGCCAGCAGTTCCTACAGCGGGGGGGCGTATACGCAGTATTTT | CASSSYSGGAYTQYF
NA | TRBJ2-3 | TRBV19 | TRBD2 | TGTGCCACCACTAGCGGGGGGCGGGACACAGATACGCAGTATTTT | CATTSGGRDTDTQYF
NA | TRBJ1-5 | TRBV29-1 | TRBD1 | TGCAGCGCTGGACAGGGGGGTGGGCCCCAGCATTTT | CSAGQGGGPQHF
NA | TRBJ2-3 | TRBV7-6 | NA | TGTGCCAGCAGCTTAGGATGGTCAGATACGCAGTATTTT | CASSLGWSDTQYF
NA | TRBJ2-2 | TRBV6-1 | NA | TGTGCCAGCAGTGCCTCTGGGAGCGGGGAGCTGTTTTTT | CASSASGSGELFF
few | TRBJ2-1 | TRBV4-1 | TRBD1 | TGCGCCAGCAGCCGCGGGGACAGGGTCCCCAATGAGCAGTTCTTC | CASSRGDRVPNEQFF
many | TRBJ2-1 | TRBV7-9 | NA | TGTGCCAGCAGCTTGGGGACCTACCCTTACAATGAGCAGTTCTTC | CASSLGTYPYNEQFF
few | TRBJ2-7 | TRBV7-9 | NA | TGTGCCAGCATTCCTCTCGGGTTTTCCTACGAGCAGTACTTC | CASIPLGFSYEQYF
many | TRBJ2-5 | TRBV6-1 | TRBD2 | TGTGCCAGCATAGCGGGGGGGATCCCAGAGACCCAGTACTTC | CASIAGGIPETQYF